The 21 T cell receptor beta chains presented below share a single source sample, sequenced in a study of blood T cell repertoires in COVID-19. TCRdb keeps only in-frame clones here, not all; method: immunoSEQ multiplex PCR. Of 80,000 or so clones in the sample, about four fifths are singletons; the top ten hold roughly 9%. The sample comprised peripheral blood. These TCRs come from a human donor in a cohort sampled during active COVID-19.

In its sample, this clone was seen once. CDR3 sequence: CAWSERLGETQYF. The CDR3 coding sequence is TGTGCCTGGAGTGAAAGACTAGGAGAGACCCAGTACTTC. V is TRBV30 and J is TRBJ2-5; D may be TRBD2 (6 bases). Trimming removed 1 base at V and 4 bases at J, with 10 bases between. There are 13 residues in the CDR3. Germline assignment: CDR1 GTSNPN and CDR2 SVGIG (reference sequence).

The V and J genes are TRBV4-1 and TRBJ2-2; D perhaps matches TRBD1 (5 bases). Germline assignment: CDR1 MGHRA and CDR2 YSYEKL. Trimming cost V 3 bases and J 2 bases, with 10 bases left between them. The CDR3 has 15 residues. The CDR3 sequence is CASSQTTVNTGELFF. Written as DNA, the CDR3 is TGCGCCAGCAGCCAGACGACAGTTAACACCGGGGAGCTGTTTTTT.

V and J are TRBV11-2 and TRBJ2-7; 7 nucleotides match TRBD2. With V trimmed by 0 bases and J by 4 bases, 6 bases remained unmatched. CDR3 length: 15 amino acids. Germline loops: CDR1 SGHAT, CDR2 FQNNGV. Here the CDR3 DNA reads TGTGCCAGCAGCTTAGATCCTAGCGGAGCTTACGAGCAGTACTTC. It yields the protein CASSLDPSGAYEQYF. The variable domain in full, completed from reference TRBV11-2 and TRBJ2-7, reads EAGVAQSPRYKIIEKRQSVAFWCNPISGHATLYWYQQILGQGPKLLIQFQNNGVVDDSQLPKDRFSAERLKGVDSTLKIQPAKLEDSAVYLCASSLDPSGAYEQYFGPGTRLTVT.

This clone was recorded only once. V is TRBV5-1 and J is TRBJ2-6, with 9 nucleotides matching TRBD2. This CDR3 has 16 residues. Trimming took 4 bases from V and 3 from J; bases not matched to a gene: 5. Germline CDR1 is SGHRS and CDR2 is YFSETQ. The CDR3 DNA is TGCGCCAGCAGCAGAGGAGCGGGGGGTGGGGCCAACGTCCTGACTTTC. Protein: CASSRGAGGGANVLTF. The full variable domain, completed using reference TRBV5-1 and TRBJ2-6, is KAGVTQTPRYLIKTRGQQVTLSCSPISGHRSVSWYQQTPGQGLQFLFEYFSETQRNKGNFPGRFSGRQFSNSRSEMNVSTLELGDSALYLCASSRGAGGGANVLTFGAGSRLTVL.

The chain has TRBV18 and TRBJ2-5, with a tentative D call TRBD1 (5 bases). V lost 2 bases, J lost 3 bases, and 10 bases lay in between. The CDR3 covers 14 residues. The germline gives CDR1 KGHSH, CDR2 LQKENI. The CDR3 region has the DNA TGTGCCAGCTCACCAACAGGTGGGGAAGAGACCCAGTACTTC. As protein: CASSPTGGEETQYF.

The chain uses TRBV5-1 and TRBJ2-7, with no clear D. The CDR3 loop spans 11 amino acids. V lost 3 bases and J 3 bases, leaving 4 bases between the germline ends. Germline V CDR1 and CDR2: SGHRS, YFSETQ. The CDR3 spells CASSSVYEQYF. CDR3 DNA: TGCGCCAGCAGCTCCGTCTACGAGCAGTACTTC.

Written as DNA, the CDR3 is TGTGCCAGCAGCTACGACAGGTATCAGGGCTACACCTTC. Its protein is CASSYDRYQGYTF. The chain has TRBV6-5 and TRBJ1-2; D may be TRBD1 (6 bases). The CDR3 is made up of 13 amino acids. Germline-derived CDR1 and CDR2 are MNHEY and SVGAGI. V was shortened by 6 bases and J by 8 bases, with 16 bases between the two germline ends.

This clone was seen a handful of times. V usage is TRBV24-1 and J usage is TRBJ1-2, with a tentative D call TRBD1 (5 bases). Trimming pared 4 bases from V and 0 bases from J, leaving 5 bases between. The CDR3 extends over 13 amino acids. The germline V gene encodes CDR1 KGHDR and CDR2 SFDVKD. CDR3 in DNA: TGTGCCACCAGTGAGGACACTAACTATGGCTACACCTTC. Residues: CATSEDTNYGYTF.

V is TRBV7-9 and J is TRBJ2-3; 8 bases align to TRBD2. The length of the CDR3 is 14 residues. Germline V gene sequence: CDR1 SEHNR, CDR2 FQNEAQ (reference sequence). J lost 1 base, V lost 3 bases, and 0 bases had no gene match. CDR3 nucleotide sequence: TGTGCCAGCAGCTTGACTAGCGGCACAGATACGCAGTATTTT. As protein: CASSLTSGTDTQYF. The variable domain in full, completed from reference TRBV7-9 and TRBJ2-3, reads DTGVSQNPRHKITKRGQNVTFRCDPISEHNRLYWYRQTLGQGPEFLTYFQNEAQLEKSRLLSDRFSAERPKGSFSTLEIQRTEQGDSAMYLCASSLTSGTDTQYFGPGTRLTVL.

The chain uses TRBV3-1 (or the pseudogene TRBV3-2) and TRBJ2-7; D possibly corresponds to TRBD1 (6 bases). The germline V gene has CDR1 LGHDT and CDR2 YNNKEL (reference sequence). The germline V and J ends were trimmed by 4 bases and 2 bases, with 12 bases remaining between them. The CDR3 runs 14 residues. As DNA, the CDR3 is TGTGCCAGCAGCCCGTGGACAGATCCCTACGAGCAGTACTTC. This gives the protein CASSPWTDPYEQYF.

This clone appeared a few times. V and J are TRBV5-1 and TRBJ2-1; 11 nucleotides match TRBD2. The junction had 10 bases not matched to a gene; V was cut back by 1 base and J by 7 bases. Per germline, CDR1 SGHRS and CDR2 YFSETQ. The CDR3 is 17 residues long. CDR3 DNA sequence: TGCGCCAGCAGCTTGAAATTAGCGGGAGGGGGGCGTAATGAGCAGTTCTTC. This sequence encodes CASSLKLAGGGRNEQFF.

V is TRBV5-1 and J is TRBJ2-7, with 14 bases identical to TRBD2. The J segment lost 0 bases and the V segment lost 2 bases, leaving 7 bases of the junction unmatched. The CDR3 contains 18 residues. CDR1 is SGHRS and CDR2 is YFSETQ in the germline V gene. The CDR3 coding sequence is TGCGCCAGCAGCTTAAGGACTAGCGGGGGGACGAGCTCCTACGAGCAGTACTTC. Translation gives CASSLRTSGGTSSYEQYF.

This chain connects TRBV2 to TRBJ2-5; TRBD2 is a possible D gene (5 bases). The germline V gene encodes CDR1 SNHLY and CDR2 FYNNEI. Deletions cut 4 bases from V and 6 bases from J, with 21 bases between. The CDR3 is 16 amino acids. The CDR3 coding sequence is TGTGCCAGCAGTGCCCTCCTGGAGGTTTCTGGGAAGACCCAGTACTTC. Its protein is CASSALLEVSGKTQYF.

The chain recombines TRBV27 with TRBJ1-1, with D unresolved. CDR1 and CDR2 from the germline V gene are MNHEY and SMNVEV (reference sequence). V gave up 2 bases and J gave up 2 bases, with 15 bases separating them. The CDR3 covers 16 residues. The CDR3 DNA sequence: TGTGCCAGCAGTTTAGGGCCCCCTGGCCCCAACACTGAAGCTTTCTTT. Translation gives CASSLGPPGPNTEAFF.

V and J are TRBV6-5 and TRBJ2-7; 11 bases agree with TRBD2. Germline loops: CDR1 MNHEY, CDR2 SVGAGI. V was pared by 4 bases and J by 6 bases, with 11 bases of the junction left unmatched. The CDR3 extends over 16 amino acids. CDR3 in amino acids: CASSFNPLAGGPEQYF. The CDR3, as DNA: TGTGCCAGCAGTTTTAACCCGCTAGCGGGGGGCCCCGAGCAGTACTTC.

The chain uses TRBV9 and TRBJ1-4, with 8 bases aligning to TRBD1. Germline loops: CDR1 SGDLS, CDR2 YYNGEE. The CDR3 has 14 residues. The V gene end was trimmed by 3 bases and the J gene end by 8 bases; junction bases not matched to a gene: 6. This CDR3 reads CASSGTQGGEKLFF. CDR3 nucleotides: TGTGCCAGCAGCGGCACACAGGGGGGGGAAAAACTGTTTTTT.

The chain carries TRBV20-1 and TRBJ1-1; 8 positions agree with TRBD1. The V segment lost 3 bases and the J segment 0 bases; nucleotides outside the gene matches: 21. This CDR3 contains 20 residues. CDR1 and CDR2 from the germline V gene are DFQATT and SNEGSKA (reference sequence). CDR3 in amino acids: CSASYVPDRESPRVNTEAFF. The CDR3 DNA reads TGCAGTGCTAGTTACGTCCCGGACAGGGAGAGTCCGAGGGTGAACACTGAAGCTTTCTTT.

The genes are TRBV7-3 and TRBJ2-1; TRBD2 might be the D (5 bases). Germline V gives CDR1 SGHTA, CDR2 FQGTGA. The CDR3 has 13 residues. Trimming left V 2 bases short and J 6 bases short, with 8 bases between. CDR3 sequence: CASSLGLRNEQFF. The CDR3, as DNA: TGTGCCAGCAGCTTAGGACTTCGCAATGAGCAGTTCTTC.

The rearrangement joins TRBV5-6 to TRBJ2-7; maybe TRBD2 (5 bases). The germline V gene has CDR1 SGHDT and CDR2 YYEEEE. Trimming left V 0 bases short and J 3 bases short, with 7 bases between. The CDR3 is 13 amino acids. This chain's CDR3 is CASSLAGIYEQYF. The CDR3 nucleotides read TGTGCCAGCAGCTTGGCCGGGATCTACGAGCAGTACTTC.

The chain is built from TRBV5-1 and TRBJ2-2, with TRBD2 identical over 7 bases. Germline V gene lookup returns CDR1 SGHRS and CDR2 YFSETQ. This CDR3 is built from 15 residues. Losses at the gene ends were 6 bases for V and 3 bases for J; bases not matched to a gene: 8. The CDR3 nucleotides read TGCGCCAGCACCAACCGGGCGGGGGACACCGGGGAGCTGTTTTTT. Residues: CASTNRAGDTGELFF.

The V call is TRBV5-1, the J call TRBJ2-7; D is ambiguous. Germline lookup yields CDR1 SGHRS and CDR2 YFSETQ. This CDR3 region has 11 residues. V was trimmed by 5 bases and J by 3 bases, leaving 6 bases between them. The CDR3 is CASRSSYEQYF. CDR3 in DNA: TGCGCCAGCAGGTCGAGCTACGAGCAGTACTTC.